The clone carrying this T cell receptor beta chain was observed a few times. Deletions cut 0 bases from V and 6 bases from J, with 20 bases between. The CDR3 spans 18 residues. Germline values: CDR1 LGHNA, CDR2 YNFKEQ. The amount of total RNA extracted per sample was at least 6 micrograms. The data belong to a study of blood T cells in healthy people across ages. With a J-beta primer mix and a sample-barcoded 5' primer, a second PCR ran about 6 to 11 cycles. Per sample, CDR3-containing paired-end reads numbered at least 2.5 million. MiXCR, run by TCRdb on the 5' RACE reads, gives a single entry per CDR3 protein. Here the sample spans 1.4 million or so distinct CDR3 sequences, roughly 43% being singletons.

V is TRBV4-2 and J is TRBJ2-2; D gene uncertain. The receptor was isolated from a woman younger than 30 in good health. The sequenced sample consisted of blood. This CDR3 is CASSQDGFGERFSGELFF. The CDR3 DNA reads TGTGCCAGCAGCCAAGATGGGTTTGGAGAGAGGTTCTCCGGGGAGCTGTTTTTT.